Following are 3 T cell receptor beta chains from one sample sequenced in a study of cytomegalovirus exposure and HLA in healthy donors. The PCR employed 60 Vbeta primers together with 13 Jbeta primers. Clones were sequenced by immunoSEQ multiplex PCR, and TCRdb holds only the in-frame ones, with some missing. The data show about 190,000 clones, around four fifths seen once. The sequencing input was PBMCs. Receptors were obtained from a man aged 35 to 55 in good health and CMV-seropositive.

CDR3 sequence reads: CASSTGTGAFLAKNIQYF. The DNA for the CDR3 is TGCGCCAGCAGCACCGGGACAGGGGCGTTTCTAGCCAAAAACATTCAGTACTTC. V gene TRBV5-1 combines with J gene TRBJ2-4, with 10 bases aligning to TRBD1. The CDR3 loop spans 18 amino acids. With V trimmed by 4 bases and J by 0 bases, 10 bases remained unmatched. From germline, CDR1 is SGHRS and CDR2 YFSETQ.

This clone showed up just once. The chain couples TRBV6-5 to TRBJ2-7; TRBD2 aligns across 7 bases. The ends lost 6 bases at V and 0 bases at J; junction bases unmatched: 2. The CDR3 covers 13 residues. Germline loops: CDR1 MNHEY, CDR2 SVGAGI. CDR3 sequence (DNA): TGTGCCAGCAGCGGGACTATCTCCTACGAGCAGTACTTC. This sequence encodes CASSGTISYEQYF.

This clone has just one count. The rearrangement joins TRBV5-1 to TRBJ2-2; 7 bases map to TRBD1. Trimming at V came to 3 bases and at J to 1 base, leaving 3 bases not matched to a gene. The germline V gene encodes CDR1 SGHRS and CDR2 YFSETQ. CDR3 length equals 15 residues. The CDR3 loop is CASSSAGGNTGELFF. In DNA form, the CDR3 reads TGCGCCAGCAGCTCAGCAGGGGGGAACACCGGGGAGCTGTTTTTT. Combining the CDR3 with reference TRBV5-1 and TRBJ2-2 gives the whole variable domain KAGVTQTPRYLIKTRGQQVTLSCSPISGHRSVSWYQQTPGQGLQFLFEYFSETQRNKGNFPGRFSGRQFSNSRSEMNVSTLELGDSALYLCASSSAGGNTGELFFGEGSRLTVL.